This entry features one T cell receptor (beta chain) sequence. This sample stems from a study of blood T cell repertoires in COVID-19. CDR1 and CDR2 (germline): MNHEY, SMNVEV (reference sequence). The CDR3 spans 14 residues. The ends were cut back, 3 bases at V and 2 bases at J, with 11 bases in the middle. In the authors' methods: Amplification with reference gene primers provided the estimates of nucleated cell counts. Data came from immunoSEQ multiplex PCR; TCRdb stores just in-frame clones and leaves some out. D and trimming come from the DNA, and the V and J calls and clone size come from that table. The profile shows about 160,000 clones, about 87% of them singletons.

Sequenced: peripheral blood. V gene TRBV27 combines with J gene TRBJ2-7; no definite D call. The sequence was obtained from an elderly man with acute or convalescent COVID-19. The CDR3 sequence: CASSFAPRPYEQYF. In DNA form, the CDR3 reads TGTGCCAGCAGTTTCGCGCCGAGGCCCTACGAGCAGTACTTC.